Presented here are 16 T cell receptor beta chains from one specimen sequenced in a study of T-cell memory formation after mild COVID-19. TCRdb reanalysed the 5' RACE reads using MiXCR and keeps one entry per CDR3 protein. This sample has hundreds of thousands of distinct CDR3 sequences, with under 30% found just once. The sample taken for sequencing was PBMCs or a T cell subset sorted from them (not recorded which). Receptors originate from an adult woman who had mild COVID-19 (a few samples of this study predate the infection). Cell type and time point are not known.

This chain uses TRBV29-1 with TRBJ2-7, with a tentative D call TRBD2 (5 bases). Germline V lookup: CDR1 SQVTM, CDR2 ANQGSEA. V dropped 6 bases and J dropped 2 bases, with 17 bases sitting between them. This CDR3 region has 14 residues. CDR3 sequence (DNA): TGCAGCGTCACTAGACGGACCAACCCCTACGAGCAGTACTTC. Protein product: CSVTRRTNPYEQYF.

V usage is TRBV6-2 or TRBV6-3 and J usage is TRBJ2-2, with a tentative D call TRBD2 (5 bases). CDR3 length equals 13 residues. In germline, CDR1 is MNHEY, CDR2 SVGEGT. Deletions cut 7 bases from V and 5 bases from J, with 11 bases between. The CDR3 nucleotides read TGTGCCAGCACCGACGGGGTAACCGGGGAGCTGTTTTTT. Protein product: CASTDGVTGELFF.

The chain couples TRBV7-8 to TRBJ2-2, with D perhaps given as TRBD1 or TRBD2 (6 bases each). Germline lookup yields CDR1 SGHVS and CDR2 FQNEAQ. Trimming took 5 bases from V and 6 from J, leaving 16 bases between them. CDR3 length: 15 residues. CDR3 in amino acids: CASSPPGAIAGELFF. Here the CDR3 DNA reads TGTGCCAGCAGCCCCCCGGGGGCGATCGCCGGGGAGCTGTTTTTT.

This chain links TRBV2 with TRBJ2-7, with TRBD1 matching over 12 bases. CDR1 is SNHLY, CDR2 FYNNEI, per germline. The CDR3 consists of 15 residues. With 8 bases clipped from V and 4 bases from J, the junction kept 9 bases outside the gene matches. CDR3 residues: CASFQGTGGGYEQYF. The CDR3 coding sequence is TGTGCCAGCTTCCAGGGGACAGGGGGCGGATACGAGCAGTACTTC.

This clonotype came up a few times. The chain has TRBV7-9 and TRBJ1-2; no clear D gene. This CDR3 has 15 amino acids. V lost 3 bases and J lost 6, with 17 bases in between. Germline CDR1 is SEHNR and CDR2 is FQNEAQ (reference sequence). The CDR3, as DNA: TGTGCCAGCAGCTTGTCCCCGGGTGTTGCGGATGGCTACACCTTC. This codes for CASSLSPGVADGYTF.

The chain couples TRBV6-5 to TRBJ2-1; TRBD2 matches 9 bases. CDR1 is MNHEY, CDR2 SVGAGI, per germline. V was clipped by 5 bases and J by 6 bases; unmatched bases: 14. This CDR3 region has 17 residues. In DNA, the CDR3 is TGTGCCAGCAGTCCAACCTCCTGGGGACTAGCACTCAATGAGCAGTTCTTC. It specifies CASSPTSWGLALNEQFF.

The V gene is TRBV7-2, the J gene TRBJ2-7; D ambiguous. V was cut by 5 bases and J by 4 bases, with 9 bases left in between. This CDR3 region has 12 residues. Germline V lookup: CDR1 SGHTA, CDR2 FQGNSA. The CDR3 region has the DNA TGTGCCAGCAGCGTCCAAACGTACGAGCAGTACTTC. As protein: CASSVQTYEQYF.

The chain recombines TRBV5-1 with TRBJ1-5; tentative D call: TRBD1 (5 bases). V was pared by 4 bases and J by 6 bases, with 11 bases between. CDR1 is SGHRS, CDR2 YFSETQ, per germline. The CDR3 runs to 13 residues. CDR3 nucleotides: TGCGCCAGCAGCACAAAAACAGGTCAGCCCCAGCATTTT. Amino acids: CASSTKTGQPQHF.

This clonotype was found a few times. This chain uses TRBV4-1 with TRBJ1-2; tentatively, D is TRBD1 (6 bases). Per the germline V gene, CDR1 is MGHRA and CDR2 is YSYEKL. The CDR3 sequence is 15 residues long. Trimming removed 2 bases at V and 8 bases at J, with 18 bases between. CDR3 nucleotide sequence: TGCGCCAGCAGCCAACAGGTTTGGGGGGGCGGCGGCTACACCTTC. It codes for CASSQQVWGGGGYTF.

This clonotype was seen only a few times. The chain carries TRBV6-2 or TRBV6-3 and TRBJ2-7, with D hard to call. Germline values: CDR1 MNHEY, CDR2 SVGEGT. The CDR3 covers 16 residues. V was clipped by 0 bases and J by 0 bases, with 12 bases between them. CDR3 region: CASSYSRATNSYEQYF. The CDR3 nucleotides are TGTGCCAGCAGTTACTCTCGAGCAACCAACTCCTACGAGCAGTACTTC.

The rearrangement uses TRBV30 and TRBJ1-2; 8 nucleotides line up with TRBD1. CDR1 is GTSNPN and CDR2 is SVGIG in the germline V gene (reference sequence). CDR3 length equals 14 residues. The ends lost 5 bases at V and 8 bases at J; junction bases unmatched: 13. The CDR3 spells CAWDRDRGLRGYTF. The CDR3 DNA reads TGTGCCTGGGACCGCGACAGGGGATTGAGGGGCTACACCTTC.

This clonotype was picked up a small number of times. The chain uses TRBV12-3 or TRBV12-4 and TRBJ2-5; 14 bases fit TRBD2. This CDR3 is 17 amino acids long. V was pared by 4 bases and J by 4 bases, with 8 bases of the junction left unmatched. CDR3 sequence: CASSSGLAGGIGETQYF. CDR3 coding DNA: TGTGCCAGCAGTTCCGGACTAGCGGGAGGAATTGGAGAGACCCAGTACTTC.

The CDR3 bases are TGCAGTGCCTTACCCCCGGGACAGGGGTTCCTTGGCTACACCTTC. It is translated as CSALPPGQGFLGYTF. J is TRBJ1-2 and V is TRBV20-1; 10 bases are shared with TRBD1. The length of the CDR3 is 15 residues. Trimming took 6 bases from V and 7 from J; bases not matched to a gene: 14. CDR1 and CDR2 (germline): DFQATT, SNEGSKA (reference sequence).

CDR3 sequence (DNA): TGTGCCAGCAGTGAATTTTCCGGGGGCTCGGGGGAGACCCAGTACTTC. It specifies CASSEFSGGSGETQYF. The genes are TRBV25-1 and TRBJ2-5; either TRBD1 or TRBD2 may supply D (6 bases each). Germline V gives CDR1 MGHDK, CDR2 SYGVNS. CDR3 size: 16 residues. Deletions cut 1 base from V and 5 bases from J, with 17 bases between.

This clonotype occurred many times. The chain couples TRBV7-8 to TRBJ2-7, with D unclear. Trimming removed 5 bases at V and 0 bases at J, with 14 bases between. Germline V gene data show CDR1 as SGHVS and CDR2 as FQNEAQ. The CDR3 spans 15 residues. CDR3 sequence (DNA): TGTGCCAGCAGCCCTACCGGGCTATACTCCTACGAGCAGTACTTC. It translates to CASSPTGLYSYEQYF.

This clonotype has only a few counts. The V call is TRBV3-1, the J call TRBJ2-2; the match to TRBD1 covers 9 bases. Germline CDR1 and CDR2: LGHDT and YNNKEL (reference sequence). The CDR3 spans 18 residues. With 3 bases clipped from V and 0 bases from J, the junction kept 8 bases outside the gene matches. This CDR3 is CASSHRLDRGTNTGELFF. The CDR3 DNA reads TGTGCCAGCAGCCACCGCCTAGACAGGGGGACGAACACCGGGGAGCTGTTTTTT. Together with reference TRBV3-1 and TRBJ2-2, the CDR3 gives the full variable domain: DTAVSQTPKYLVTQMGNDKSIKCEQNLGHDTMYWYKQDSKKFLKIMFSYNNKELIINETVPNRFSPKSPDKAHLNLHINSLELGDSAVYFCASSHRLDRGTNTGELFFGEGSRLTVL.